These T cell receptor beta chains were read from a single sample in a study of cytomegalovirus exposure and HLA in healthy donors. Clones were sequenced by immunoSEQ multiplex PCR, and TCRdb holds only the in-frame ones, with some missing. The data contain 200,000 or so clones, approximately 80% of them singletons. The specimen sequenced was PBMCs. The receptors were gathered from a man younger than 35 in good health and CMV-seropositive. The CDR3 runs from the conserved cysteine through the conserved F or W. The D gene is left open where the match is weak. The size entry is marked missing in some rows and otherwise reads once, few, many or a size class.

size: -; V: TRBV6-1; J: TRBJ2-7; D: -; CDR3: CASNRGDSYEQYF; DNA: TGTGCCAGCAATAGGGGCGACTCCTACGAGCAGTACTTC
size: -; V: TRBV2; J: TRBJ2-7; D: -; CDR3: CASSFTGYEQYF; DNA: TGTGCCAGCAGCTTTACAGGGTACGAGCAGTACTTC
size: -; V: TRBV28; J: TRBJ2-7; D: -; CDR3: CASSPSLGGLSYEQYF; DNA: TGTGCCAGCAGTCCCAGCCTAGGCGGTCTCTCCTACGAGCAGTACTTC
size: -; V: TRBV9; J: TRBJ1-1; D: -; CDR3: CASSVRVNTEAFF; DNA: TGTGCCAGCAGCGTAAGAGTAAACACTGAAGCTTTCTTT
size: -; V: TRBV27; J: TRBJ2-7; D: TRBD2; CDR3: CASSPGPLAGRPYEQYF; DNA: TGTGCCAGCAGTCCAGGCCCCCTAGCGGGCCGTCCCTACGAGCAGTACTTC
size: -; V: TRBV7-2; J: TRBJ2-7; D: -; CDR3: CASSLVRGSMSYEQYF; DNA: TGTGCCAGCAGCTTAGTGCGGGGATCGATGTCCTACGAGCAGTACTTC
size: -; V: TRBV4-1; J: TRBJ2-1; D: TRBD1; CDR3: CASSQVVTGVKNEQFF; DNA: TGCGCCAGCAGCCAAGTAGTGACAGGGGTTAAAAATGAGCAGTTCTTC
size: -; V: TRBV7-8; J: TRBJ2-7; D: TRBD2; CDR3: CASSRTWTSGTMGYEQYF; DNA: TGTGCCAGCAGCAGAACCTGGACTAGCGGGACCATGGGCTACGAGCAGTACTTC
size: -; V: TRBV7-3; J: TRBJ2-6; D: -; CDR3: CASSQFREANVLTF; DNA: TGTGCCAGCAGCCAATTTCGAGAAGCCAACGTCCTGACTTTC
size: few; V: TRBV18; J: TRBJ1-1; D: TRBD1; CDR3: CASSPADRVNTEAFF; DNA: TGTGCCAGCTCACCGGCGGACAGGGTGAACACTGAAGCTTTCTTT
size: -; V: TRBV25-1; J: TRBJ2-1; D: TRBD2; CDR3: CASSEGTMHNEQFF; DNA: TGTGCCAGCAGTGAGGGGACTATGCACAATGAGCAGTTCTTC
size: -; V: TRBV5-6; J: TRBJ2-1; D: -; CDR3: CASSLASEQFF; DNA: TGTGCCAGCAGCTTGGCCAGTGAGCAGTTCTTC
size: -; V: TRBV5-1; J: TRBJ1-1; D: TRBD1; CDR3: CASSLLRGPRGRGVGNTEAFF; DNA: TGCGCCAGCAGCCTGTTGAGGGGGCCCAGGGGGCGAGGAGTAGGGAACACTGAAGCTTTCTTT
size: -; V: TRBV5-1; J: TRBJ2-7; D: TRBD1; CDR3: CASSLAPQGASTYEQYF; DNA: TGCGCCAGCAGCTTGGCTCCACAGGGGGCGAGCACCTACGAGCAGTACTTC
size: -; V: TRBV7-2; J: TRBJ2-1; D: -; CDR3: CASSPRRPTSSSYNEQFF; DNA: TGTGCCAGCAGCCCCCGGAGACCAACAAGCTCCTCCTACAATGAGCAGTTCTTC
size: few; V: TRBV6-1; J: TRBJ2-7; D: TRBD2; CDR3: CATALRGDEQYF; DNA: TGTGCCACCGCCTTACGGGGGGACGAGCAGTACTTC
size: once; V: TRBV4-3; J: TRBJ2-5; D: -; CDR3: CASSQDPGSIETQYF; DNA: TGCGCCAGCAGCCAAGATCCAGGCAGTATAGAGACCCAGTACTTC
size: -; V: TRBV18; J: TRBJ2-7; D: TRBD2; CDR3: CASSPRGQAGGSEQYF; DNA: TGTGCCAGCTCTCCTAGAGGGCAAGCGGGAGGGAGCGAGCAGTACTTC
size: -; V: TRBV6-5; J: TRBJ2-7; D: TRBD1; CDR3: CASRGTGDSVQYF; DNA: TGTGCCAGCAGGGGGACAGGGGATTCGGTGCAGTACTTC
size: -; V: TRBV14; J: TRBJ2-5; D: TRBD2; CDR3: CASGLAGGPQETQYF; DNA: TGTGCCAGCGGACTAGCGGGAGGTCCCCAAGAGACCCAGTACTTC
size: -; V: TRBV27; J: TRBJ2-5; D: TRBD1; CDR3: CASSNRGRSETQYF; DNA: TGTGCCAGCAGTAACAGGGGGCGATCGGAGACCCAGTACTTC
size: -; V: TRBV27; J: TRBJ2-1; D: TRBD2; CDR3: CASSALRLAGSKGSYNEQFF; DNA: TGTGCCAGCAGCGCCCTCCGACTAGCGGGAAGTAAGGGATCCTACAATGAGCAGTTCTTC
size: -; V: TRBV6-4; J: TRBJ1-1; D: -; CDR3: CASASEGGMNTEAFF; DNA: TGTGCCAGCGCATCCGAGGGCGGAATGAACACTGAAGCTTTCTTT
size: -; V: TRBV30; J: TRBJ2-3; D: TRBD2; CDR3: CAWSGLAEYTDTQYF; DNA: TGTGCCTGGAGTGGCCTAGCGGAGTACACAGATACGCAGTATTTT
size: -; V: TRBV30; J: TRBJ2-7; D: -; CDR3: CASLFGDKDYEQYF; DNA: TGTGCCTCCCTGTTTGGGGACAAGGACTACGAGCAGTACTTC
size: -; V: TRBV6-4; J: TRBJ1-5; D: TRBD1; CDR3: CASSQGAPAQHF; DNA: TGTGCCAGCAGTCAGGGGGCGCCGGCCCAGCATTTT
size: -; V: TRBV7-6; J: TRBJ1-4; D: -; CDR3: CASSPTQRQTRNEKLFF; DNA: TGTGCCAGCAGCCCCACCCAACGACAGACCCGCAATGAAAAACTGTTTTTT
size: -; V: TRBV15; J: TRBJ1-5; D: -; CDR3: CATSRVAGYSNQPQHF; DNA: TGTGCCACCAGCAGAGTTGCAGGTTATAGCAATCAGCCCCAGCATTTT
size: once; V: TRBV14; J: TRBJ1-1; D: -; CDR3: CASRPTGLNTEAFF; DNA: TGTGCCAGCAGACCGACAGGACTGAACACTGAAGCTTTCTTT
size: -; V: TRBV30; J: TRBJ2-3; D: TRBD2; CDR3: CARGLAGGTDTQYF; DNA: TGTGCCCGGGGCCTAGCGGGAGGCACAGATACGCAGTATTTT
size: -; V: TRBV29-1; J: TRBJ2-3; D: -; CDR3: CSVGSGGVKDTQYF; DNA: TGCAGCGTGGGTAGCGGCGGAGTCAAAGATACGCAGTATTTT
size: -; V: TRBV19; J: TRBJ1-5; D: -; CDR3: CASRSPDPGQPQHF; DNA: TGTGCCAGTAGATCGCCAGACCCGGGACAGCCCCAGCATTTT
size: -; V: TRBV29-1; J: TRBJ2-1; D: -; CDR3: CSVVIGSGEQFF; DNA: TGCAGCGTTGTTATTGGTAGCGGTGAGCAGTTCTTC
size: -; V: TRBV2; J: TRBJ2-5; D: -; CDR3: CASSGTWQTQYF; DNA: TGTGCCAGCAGTGGAACCTGGCAGACCCAGTACTTC
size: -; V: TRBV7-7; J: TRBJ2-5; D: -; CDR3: CASTPPEKRQETQYF; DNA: TGTGCCAGCACCCCGCCGGAGAAACGACAAGAGACCCAGTACTTC
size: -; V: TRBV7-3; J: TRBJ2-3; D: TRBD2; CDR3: CASSLSQRGSGADTQYF; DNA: TGTGCCAGCAGCTTATCTCAACGAGGTAGCGGGGCAGATACGCAGTATTTT
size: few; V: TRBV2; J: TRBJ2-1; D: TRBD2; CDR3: CASSGGLAGYNEQFF; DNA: TGTGCCAGCAGTGGGGGACTAGCGGGATACAATGAGCAGTTCTTC
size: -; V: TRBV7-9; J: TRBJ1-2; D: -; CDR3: CASSSQGSRGYTF; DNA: TGTGCCAGCAGCTCCCAGGGGAGTCGTGGCTACACCTTC
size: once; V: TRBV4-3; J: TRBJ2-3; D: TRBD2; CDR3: CASSQDLAGGQTTDTQYF; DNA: TGCGCCAGCAGCCAAGATCTAGCGGGAGGGCAGACGACAGATACGCAGTATTTT
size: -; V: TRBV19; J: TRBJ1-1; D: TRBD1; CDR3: CASSLKRTGGLRGTEAFF; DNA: TGTGCCAGTAGTCTCAAAAGGACAGGGGGCTTGAGGGGCACTGAAGCTTTCTTT
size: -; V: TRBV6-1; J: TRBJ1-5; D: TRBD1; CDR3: CASSEGDSPNQPQHF; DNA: TGTGCCAGCAGTGAAGGGGACAGTCCAAATCAGCCCCAGCATTTT
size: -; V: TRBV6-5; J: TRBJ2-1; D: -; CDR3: CASSYSDSPLPGEQFF; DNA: TGTGCCAGCAGTTACTCTGACAGCCCACTACCGGGTGAGCAGTTCTTC
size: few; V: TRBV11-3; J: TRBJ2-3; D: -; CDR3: CASSPGLPGSTDTQYF; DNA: TGTGCCAGCAGCCCGGGCCTTCCGGGAAGCACAGATACGCAGTATTTT
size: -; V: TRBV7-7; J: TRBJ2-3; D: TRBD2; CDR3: CASSHGTTEEQYF; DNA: TGTGCCAGCAGCCACGGGACTACCGAGGAGCAGTATTTT
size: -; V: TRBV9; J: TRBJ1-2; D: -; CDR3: CASSVAAGRYGYTF; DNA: TGTGCCAGCAGCGTAGCGGCAGGCCGTTATGGCTACACCTTC
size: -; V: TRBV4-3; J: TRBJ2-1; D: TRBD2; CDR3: CASTKGLADYNEQFF; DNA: TGCGCCAGCACCAAGGGACTAGCGGATTACAATGAGCAGTTCTTC
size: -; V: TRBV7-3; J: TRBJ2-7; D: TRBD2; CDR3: CASSPQPPGGRSFEQYF; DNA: TGTGCCAGCAGCCCACAACCCCCTGGCGGGAGATCGTTCGAGCAGTACTTC
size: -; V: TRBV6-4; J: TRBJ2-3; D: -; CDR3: CASSDSRHSTDTQYF; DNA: TGTGCCAGCAGTGACTCGAGGCACAGCACAGATACGCAGTATTTT
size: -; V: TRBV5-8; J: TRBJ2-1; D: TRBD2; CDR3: CASSLWGGNEQFF; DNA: TGTGCCAGCAGCCTATGGGGGGGGAATGAGCAGTTCTTC
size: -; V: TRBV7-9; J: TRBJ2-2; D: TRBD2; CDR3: CASSLPGGGITGELFF; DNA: TGTGCCAGCAGCTTGCCCGGGGGGGGAATCACCGGGGAGCTGTTTTTT
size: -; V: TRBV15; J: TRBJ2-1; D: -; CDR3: CATSRDWAGEQFF; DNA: TGTGCCACCAGCAGAGATTGGGCAGGTGAGCAGTTCTTC
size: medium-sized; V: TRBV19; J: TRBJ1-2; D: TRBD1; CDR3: CASSGQNRGRIYGYTF; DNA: TGTGCCAGCAGCGGGCAGAACAGGGGGCGCATCTATGGCTACACCTTC
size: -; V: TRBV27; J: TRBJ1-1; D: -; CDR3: CASMRLAEAFF; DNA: TGTGCCAGCATGAGGCTCGCTGAAGCTTTCTTT
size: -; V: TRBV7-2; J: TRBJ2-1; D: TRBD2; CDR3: CASSLDVLAGGPGKQFF; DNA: TGTGCCAGCAGCTTAGATGTACTAGCGGGAGGGCCTGGGAAGCAGTTCTTC
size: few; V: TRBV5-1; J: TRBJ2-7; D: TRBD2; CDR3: CASSPPLGLAEYEQYF; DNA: TGCGCCAGCAGCCCGCCACTAGGACTAGCGGAGTACGAGCAGTACTTC
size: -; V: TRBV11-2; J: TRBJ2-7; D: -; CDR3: CASSLDPTSHEQYF; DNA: TGTGCCAGCAGCTTAGATCCAACTAGCCACGAGCAGTACTTC
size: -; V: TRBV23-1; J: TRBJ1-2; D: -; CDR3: CASSQLTSGVWDYGYTF; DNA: TGCGCCAGCAGTCAATTAACCTCCGGGGTCTGGGACTATGGCTACACCTTC
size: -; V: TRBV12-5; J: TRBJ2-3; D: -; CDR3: CASGPALEDTQYF; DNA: TGTGCTAGTGGACCCGCCCTAGAAGATACGCAGTATTTT
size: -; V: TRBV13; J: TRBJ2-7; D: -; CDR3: CASSPWTTYEQYF; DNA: TGTGCCAGCAGCCCCTGGACTACTTACGAGCAGTACTTC
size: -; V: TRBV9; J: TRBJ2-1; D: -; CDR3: CASSGPSRGSYNEQFF; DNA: TGTGCCAGCAGCGGCCCCTCGCGGGGCTCCTACAATGAGCAGTTCTTC